These 3 T cell receptor beta chains were all obtained from the same sample, sequenced in a study of blood T cell repertoires in COVID-19. Generated by immunoSEQ multiplex PCR, the TCRdb table keeps only in-frame clones and is missing some. In the table there are some 45,000 clones, about 92% of which are singletons. Specimen: peripheral blood. These receptors all stem from a human donor in a cohort sampled during active COVID-19.

This chain links TRBV7-9 with TRBJ1-1, with 9 bases matching TRBD1. The CDR3 contains 15 residues. From germline, CDR1 is SEHNR and CDR2 FQNEAQ (reference sequence). V was pared by 5 bases and J by 5 bases, with 9 bases of the junction left unmatched. DNA of the CDR3: TGTGCCAGCAGCCTAGGGTGGGACAGGGAGACTGAAGCTTTCTTT. Protein sequence: CASSLGWDRETEAFF. Filled out from reference TRBV7-9 and TRBJ1-1, the complete variable domain reads DTGVSQNPRHKITKRGQNVTFRCDPISEHNRLYWYRQTLGQGPEFLTYFQNEAQLEKSRLLSDRFSAERPKGSFSTLEIQRTEQGDSAMYLCASSLGWDRETEAFFGQGTRLTVV.

This CDR3 is CASGPGQGRSYEQYF. CDR3 in DNA: TGTGCCAGCGGCCCCGGACAGGGTCGTTCCTACGAGCAGTACTTC. This chain joins TRBV6-2 or TRBV6-3 and TRBJ2-7; 8 bases are a match to TRBD1. CDR3 size: 15 residues. With 8 bases clipped from V and 1 base from J, the junction kept 10 bases outside the gene matches. Germline-derived CDR1 and CDR2 are MNHEY and SVGEGT.

CDR3 in DNA: TGCGCCAGCAGGGACGGACTAGCGCAAGAGACCCAGTACTTC. It codes for CASRDGLAQETQYF. This rearrangement joins TRBV5-1 to TRBJ2-5; 9 nucleotides agree with TRBD2. Per germline, CDR1 SGHRS and CDR2 YFSETQ. This CDR3 has 14 amino acids. V trimming: 5 bases; J trimming: 2 bases; junction bases outside the gene matches: 4.